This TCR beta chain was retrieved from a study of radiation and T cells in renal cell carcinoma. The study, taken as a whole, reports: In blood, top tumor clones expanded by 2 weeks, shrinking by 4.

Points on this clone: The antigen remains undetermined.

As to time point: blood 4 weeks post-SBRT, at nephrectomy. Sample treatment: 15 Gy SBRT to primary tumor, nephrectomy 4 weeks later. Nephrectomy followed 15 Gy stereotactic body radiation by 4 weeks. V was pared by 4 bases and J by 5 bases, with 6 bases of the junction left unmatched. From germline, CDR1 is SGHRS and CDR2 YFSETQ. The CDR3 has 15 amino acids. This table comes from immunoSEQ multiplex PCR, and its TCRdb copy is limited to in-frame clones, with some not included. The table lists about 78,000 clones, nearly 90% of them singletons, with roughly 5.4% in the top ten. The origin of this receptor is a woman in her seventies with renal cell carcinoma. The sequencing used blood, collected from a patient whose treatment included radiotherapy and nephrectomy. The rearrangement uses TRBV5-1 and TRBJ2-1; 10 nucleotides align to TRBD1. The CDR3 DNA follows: TGCGCCAGCAGCGATGGGACAGGGGCCCACAATGAGCAGTTCTTC. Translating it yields CASSDGTGAHNEQFF.